A selection of T cell receptor beta chains follows, all from one sample in a study of metastatic and nonmetastatic thyroid tumors. TCRdb re-analyzed the PCR reads through MiXCR. The sample lists under 4,500 clones; roughly 37% were seen once. The specimen sequenced was tumor tissue. These receptor sequences come from a male donor with papillary thyroid cancer or a benign thyroid nodule (not recorded which). Some clones in this sample may be carry-over from other donors' samples. Both conserved end residues are trimmed from each CDR3. Each record gives: V gene, CDR3 protein.

TRBV27 ASSSPPSGADTQY
TRBV13 ASSLGRSFEKLF
TRBV12-3/TRBV12-4 ASSQNQGDEQF
TRBV18 ASSPSGQGHGYT
TRBV20-1 SARESRRLGQPQH
TRBV2 ASSVDYSDTGELF
TRBV5-1 ASSLELEYNEQF
TRBV19 ASSIGDRGANTGELF
TRBV28 ASSSTAPYEQY
TRBV5-1 ASSLEPGGAGANVLT
TRBV6-1 ASTLEPPSGANVLT
TRBV6-1 ASSASTGQVDTQY
TRBV19 ASSIGGRRRIYNSPLH
TRBV5-1 ASSLGDFARSEQY
TRBV6-4 ASSPTGINSPLH
TRBV10-3 AIFTDTQY
TRBV6-1 ASSERWEQF
TRBV11-3 ASSPGQVYGYT
TRBV28 ASRQTGGHGELF
TRBV5-1 ASSLKAFADTQY
TRBV6-1 ASTAYNEQF
TRBV20-1 SASRDSNTGELF
TRBV6-1 ASSGPSDIYGYT
TRBV6-2/TRBV6-3 ASSYSTGSEQY
TRBV6-4 ASSENRGYEQF
TRBV28 ASKGTATDTQY
TRBV10-1 ASSASGTSEAF
TRBV4-1 ASSQGLVTYEQY
TRBV20-1 SARPGQGVDGYT
TRBV6-1 ASSSTPGRSH
TRBV28 ANSLVGGPPGNTIY
TRBV19 ASSAGAAGGEQY
TRBV2 ASSEVRAGGGYT
TRBV6-1 ASSTQSYEQY
TRBV6-1 ASSPTAGELF
TRBV7-2 ASSFSSYNSPLH
TRBV6-4 ASSQGGNTEAF
TRBV28 ASSSPRRLAGANEQF
TRBV6-1 ASSGEGNSPLH
TRBV6-1 ASSSAGGNTDTQY
TRBV28 ASSLEGYNIQY
TRBV28 ASSLVPQIGPGNTIY